This is a list of T cell receptor beta chains from one sample in a study of blood T cells in healthy people across ages. TCRdb re-called the 5' RACE reads with MiXCR, one entry per CDR3 protein. The data contain roughly 800,000 distinct CDR3 sequences, around 24% of them seen just once; the ten biggest clones take up about 3%. This sample was shared with a second study, whose subject was T cells of mothers and their children.

Sequenced input: blood. All receptors come from a boy between 5 and 17 years old in good health. CDR3s include the opening cysteine and the closing phenylalanine or tryptophan. The D gene is left open where the match is weak. The listing skips clone size in some rows; elsewhere it reads once, few, many or a size class.

.,TRBV7-3,TRBJ2-3,.,CASSWRAQSDTQYF,TGTGCCAGCAGCTGGAGGGCGCAGAGTGATACGCAGTATTTT
.,TRBV29-1,TRBJ2-1,TRBD1,CSVGHRDRILGEQFF,TGCAGCGTGGGGCACCGGGACAGGATACTCGGGGAGCAGTTCTTC
few,TRBV6-5,TRBJ1-1,TRBD1,CASSYPTGMGTEAFF,TGTGCCAGCAGTTACCCGACAGGGATGGGCACTGAAGCTTTCTTT
.,TRBV7-2,TRBJ2-5,.,CASSMDWREETQYF,TGTGCCAGCAGCATGGATTGGAGGGAAGAGACCCAGTACTTC
many,TRBV5-1,TRBJ2-3,.,CASSGDSSSTDTQYF,TGCGCCAGCAGCGGTGACAGTTCTAGCACAGATACGCAGTATTTT
.,TRBV6-1,TRBJ1-4,TRBD1,CASSETWTGKLFF,TGTGCCAGCAGTGAAACTTGGACAGGCAAACTGTTTTTT
few,TRBV6-5,TRBJ1-1,.,CASSYSVSNTEAFF,TGTGCCAGCAGTTACTCGGTCTCGAACACTGAAGCTTTCTTT
few,TRBV7-9,TRBJ2-1,.,CASSLMSGSSYNEQFF,TGTGCCAGCAGCTTGATGTCGGGGAGCTCCTACAATGAGCAGTTCTTC
once,TRBV10-2,TRBJ2-5,.,CASSGQVEETQYF,TGCGCCAGTAGCGGACAGGTCGAAGAGACCCAGTACTTC
.,TRBV5-1,TRBJ1-5,.,CASSCPKPQHF,TGCGCCAGCAGCTGCCCTAAGCCCCAGCATTTT
.,TRBV7-6,TRBJ2-3,.,CASKGLGVSADTQYF,TGTGCCAGCAAGGGGCTCGGGGTCAGCGCAGATACGCAGTATTTT
.,TRBV2,TRBJ1-4,TRBD1,CASSAIPGRQGATNEKLFF,TGTGCCAGCAGCGCCATCCCGGGACGCCAGGGGGCAACTAATGAAAAACTGTTTTTT
few,TRBV7-9,TRBJ2-1,.,CASSPPWGGSDEQFF,TGTGCCAGCAGCCCCCCGTGGGGGGGCAGCGATGAGCAGTTCTTC
many,TRBV12-3/TRBV12-4,TRBJ2-7,TRBD2,CASSFASGYEQYF,TGTGCCAGCAGCTTCGCTAGCGGCTACGAGCAGTACTTC
.,TRBV5-1,TRBJ2-1,TRBD1,CASSIGTGYNEQFF,TGCGCCAGCAGTATCGGGACAGGGTACAATGAGCAGTTCTTC
few,TRBV7-9,TRBJ2-1,.,CASSLGTGEGSYNEQFF,TGTGCCAGCAGCTTAGGAACAGGGGAGGGTTCCTACAATGAGCAGTTCTTC
few,TRBV12-3/TRBV12-4,TRBJ2-6,.,CASSTRGTGANVLTF,TGTGCCAGCAGCACTAGGGGTACTGGGGCCAACGTCCTGACTTTC
.,TRBV7-9,TRBJ2-5,.,CASRQTETQYF,TGTGCCAGCAGGCAGACGGAGACCCAGTACTTC
.,TRBV7-2,TRBJ2-2,.,CASSRVGELFF,TGTGCCAGCAGCCGGGTAGGGGAGCTGTTTTTT
.,TRBV10-3,TRBJ2-5,.,CAISDGPQETQYF,TGTGCCATCAGTGACGGCCCGCAAGAGACCCAGTACTTC
.,TRBV20-1,TRBJ1-3,TRBD1,CSARDRGQVVNTIYF,TGCAGTGCTAGAGATCGGGGACAGGTTGTAAACACCATATATTTT
few,TRBV18,TRBJ2-7,TRBD1,CASSPTGAPDEQYF,TGTGCCAGCTCACCAACAGGGGCCCCGGACGAGCAGTACTTC
.,TRBV7-3,TRBJ1-1,.,CASSLTVDTEAFF,TGTGCCAGCAGCTTAACGGTGGACACTGAAGCTTTCTTT
.,TRBV5-4,TRBJ2-3,.,CASSDQGTDTQYF,TGTGCCAGCAGCGATCAGGGGACAGATACGCAGTATTTT
.,TRBV10-3,TRBJ2-7,.,CAIRYGDEDEQYF,TGTGCCATCAGGTACGGGGACGAGGACGAGCAGTACTTC
.,TRBV9,TRBJ2-2,.,CASSVTGTNTGELFF,TGTGCCAGCAGCGTCACAGGGACGAACACCGGGGAGCTGTTTTTT
few,TRBV29-1,TRBJ2-7,.,CSVDAPGPNSYEQYF,TGCAGCGTTGATGCCCCGGGACCGAATTCCTACGAGCAGTACTTC
few,TRBV19,TRBJ1-2,TRBD1,CASRDPGDSHYGYTF,TGTGCCAGTAGGGACCCTGGGGACAGTCACTATGGCTACACCTTC
.,TRBV5-1,TRBJ2-3,TRBD2,CASSSQAGLDTQYF,TGCGCCAGCAGCTCCCAAGCGGGGTTGGATACGCAGTATTTT
.,TRBV12-3/TRBV12-4,TRBJ1-5,TRBD1,CASRPTGVQPQHF,TGTGCCAGCAGACCGACAGGGGTCCAGCCCCAGCATTTT
.,TRBV27,TRBJ1-4,.,CASRSMGKGDEKLFF,TGTGCCAGCAGGTCCATGGGGAAGGGGGATGAAAAACTGTTTTTT
few,TRBV4-1,TRBJ2-1,.,CASSQSGVDNEQFF,TGCGCCAGCAGCCAATCTGGGGTAGACAATGAGCAGTTCTTC
.,TRBV20-1,TRBJ2-6,.,CSATDTISGANVLTF,TGCAGTGCTACGGACACGATCTCTGGGGCCAACGTCCTGACTTTC
.,TRBV2,TRBJ2-1,TRBD2,CASKGRETYNEQFF,TGTGCCAGCAAGGGGCGGGAGACCTACAATGAGCAGTTCTTC
few,TRBV24-1,TRBJ2-5,.,CATGPERAPGRETQYF,TGTGCCACCGGTCCAGAACGGGCTCCGGGTCGGGAGACCCAGTACTTC
once,TRBV7-9,TRBJ1-4,.,CASSYRARGETGEKLFF,TGTGCCAGCAGCTACCGGGCCCGGGGAGAGACGGGTGAAAAACTGTTTTTT
.,TRBV28,TRBJ2-7,.,CASKKQGNEQYF,TGTGCCAGCAAGAAGCAGGGGAACGAGCAGTACTTC
.,TRBV21-1,TRBJ1-6,.,CASRYRGLSNSPLHF,TGTGCCAGCAGATACAGGGGTCTTAGTAATTCACCCCTCCACTTT
.,TRBV10-2,TRBJ2-7,.,CASRGIYEQYF,TGCGCCAGCAGAGGGATATACGAGCAGTACTTC
.,TRBV4-2,TRBJ2-1,.,CASGPSSVAYNEQFF,TGTGCCAGCGGTCCTAGCAGCGTTGCCTACAATGAGCAGTTCTTC
few,TRBV3-1,TRBJ1-4,.,CASSQGPGEKLFF,TGTGCCAGCAGCCAGGGACCGGGCGAAAAACTGTTTTTT
few,TRBV5-1,TRBJ2-5,TRBD1,CASGSGGVTQETQYF,TGCGCCAGCGGATCAGGGGGAGTTACACAAGAGACCCAGTACTTC
once,TRBV15,TRBJ1-4,.,CATSTGYTTTNEKLFF,TGTGCCACCAGCACTGGATACACGACAACTAATGAAAAACTGTTTTTT
few,TRBV20-1,TRBJ1-4,.,CSASGPDEKLFF,TGCAGTGCCTCGGGACCCGATGAAAAACTGTTTTTT
.,TRBV6-5,TRBJ2-3,.,CASSLSPSTDTQYF,TGTGCCAGCAGTTTAAGTCCTAGCACAGATACGCAGTATTTT
.,TRBV5-6,TRBJ2-3,.,CASSLGLGNTDTQYF,TGTGCCAGCAGCTTGGGTCTAGGGAACACAGATACGCAGTATTTT
few,TRBV9,TRBJ1-1,TRBD1,CASSVQGAAGTEASF,TGTGCCAGCAGCGTTCAGGGGGCTGCGGGCACTGAAGCTTCCTTT
many,TRBV7-3,TRBJ2-5,.,CASTFPQKFQGETQYF,TGTGCCAGCACCTTCCCTCAAAAGTTTCAAGGAGAGACCCAGTACTTC
once,TRBV20-1,TRBJ2-1,TRBD1,CSAREFTGGNEQFF,TGCAGTGCTAGAGAGTTTACAGGGGGCAATGAGCAGTTCTTC
.,TRBV12-3/TRBV12-4,TRBJ2-5,.,CASSLVLGGETQYF,TGTGCCAGCAGTTTGGTCCTCGGGGGAGAGACCCAGTACTTC
.,TRBV27,TRBJ2-3,.,CASSSEMDTQYF,TGTGCCAGCAGTTCCGAGATGGATACGCAGTATTTT
few,TRBV12-3/TRBV12-4,TRBJ2-2,TRBD1,CASSVGQEATGELFF,TGTGCCAGCAGTGTCGGACAGGAGGCCACCGGGGAGCTGTTTTTT
few,TRBV4-2,TRBJ1-2,.,CASSQDEQATYGYTF,TGTGCCAGCAGCCAAGATGAGCAGGCGACCTATGGCTACACCTTC
.,TRBV6-1,TRBJ1-5,.,CASSASGGNQPQHF,TGTGCCAGCAGTGCGAGTGGTGGGAATCAGCCCCAGCATTTT
.,TRBV4-3,TRBJ1-1,.,CASSQSNRMNTEAFF,TGCGCCAGCAGCCAATCTAACAGGATGAACACTGAAGCTTTCTTT
.,TRBV5-1,TRBJ2-7,.,CASSFATGDNYQQYF,TGCGCCAGCAGCTTCGCGACAGGCGATAATTACCAGCAGTACTTC
few,TRBV20-1,TRBJ2-5,TRBD2,CSGRLAGGTETQYF,TGCAGTGGACGACTAGCGGGGGGTACAGAGACCCAGTACTTC